This TCR beta chain was sequenced for a study of blood T cell repertoires in COVID-19. For the study at large: PBMCs, B-cell-depleted T cells, or T cells provided the cDNA or gDNA that made up the material.

Produced via immunoSEQ multiplex PCR; TCRdb's table is partial and in-frame only. The sample carries around 250,000 clones, about 87% recorded once. The CDR3 is 16 amino acids. V lost 5 bases, J lost 0 bases, and 7 bases stayed unmatched. CDR1 is LGHDT, CDR2 YNNKEL, per germline (reference sequence). The sequenced material came from peripheral blood. The V call is TRBV3-1 (or the pseudogene TRBV3-2), the J call TRBJ1-1, with 9 bases identical to TRBD1. This clonotype was sampled from an older woman with active or convalescent COVID-19. The CDR3 bases are TGTGCCAGCAGCGTGCGGACAGGGGCGGTGAACACTGAAGCTTTCTTT. Amino acid sequence: CASSVRTGAVNTEAFF.